These T cell receptor beta chains were read from a single sample in a study of tumor-infiltrating lymphocytes in primary liver carcinoma. TCRdb reanalysed the multiplex PCR reads using MiXCR and keeps one entry per CDR3 protein. Among about 180,000 distinct CDR3 sequences listed, roughly 60% were seen once. Specimen: peripheral blood. These receptors originate from a man aged 35 to 55 with primary liver carcinoma and hepatitis B virus infection. Each CDR3 is given without its conserved first and last residue. A D gene is named only where the DNA matches it firmly.

v_call	d_call	j_call	cdr3_aa
TRBV4-1	TRBD2	TRBJ2-1	ASSQKGLAGGLNYNEQF
TRBV11-3	-	TRBJ2-1	ANSRAEEQL
TRBV11-2	-	TRBJ2-7	ASSLDPEDPGGPPYFFYEQY
TRBV14	-	TRBJ2-7	ASRMGGLLEQY
TRBV12-3/TRBV12-4	-	TRBJ2-2	ASSLSRSGELF
TRBV6-5	TRBD2	TRBJ2-6	ASSLGGGPSGANVLT
TRBV29-1	TRBD1	TRBJ1-1	SVTGTVYTEAF
TRBV28	TRBD2	TRBJ2-1	ASRTSGGSYNEQF
TRBV5-5	TRBD1	TRBJ2-7	ASTPGTVYEQY
TRBV5-1	-	TRBJ2-3	AISLHVDTQY
TRBV25-1	-	TRBJ2-7	AGSEDTYEQY
TRBV11-2	-	TRBJ2-4	ASSYLNNKNIQY
TRBV4-1	-	TRBJ2-4	ASSRNLLPGGIQY
TRBV29-1	-	TRBJ1-1	SVEGMNTEAF
TRBV6-5	-	TRBJ2-7	ASSPSRDKVEQY
TRBV29-1	-	TRBJ2-5	TVEGAREETQY
TRBV5-1	TRBD2	TRBJ2-7	ASSTTGTSVPYEKY
TRBV6-5	TRBD1	TRBJ2-7	ASSSGTVSGYEQY
TRBV29-1	-	TRBJ1-4	SVEDRQGSEKLF
TRBV7-9	TRBD2	TRBJ2-7	ASSFPSTVGLAGAHEQY
TRBV29-1	-	TRBJ1-4	SVGMLGLDEKLF
TRBV11-2	-	TRBJ2-1	ANSLGFGVSTANEQF
TRBV28	-	TRBJ2-1	ASIPNSRHDEQF
TRBV6-5	-	TRBJ2-7	ASSYSADYEQY
TRBV29-1	-	TRBJ2-2	ISGGQGANTGELF
TRBV2	TRBD1	TRBJ2-2	ASSEGSGGIGELF